The 9 T cell receptor beta chains presented below share a single source sample, sequenced in a study of cytomegalovirus exposure and HLA in healthy donors. The PCR contained 60 Vbeta and 13 Jbeta primers. The data were produced by immunoSEQ multiplex PCR, yet TCRdb's version contains in-frame clones alone and is incomplete. This sample has around 160,000 clones; approximately 67% occur once, and the top ten carry 4% to 5.5%. Sequencing was performed on PBMCs. These receptors all come from a woman aged 18-29 years in good health and CMV-seropositive.

The rearrangement uses TRBV15 and TRBJ1-1; 7 positions match TRBD1. Trimming took 0 bases from V and 5 from J; bases not matched to a gene: 3. The CDR3 runs 14 residues. CDR1 is LNHNV, CDR2 YYDKDF, per germline (reference sequence). The CDR3, as DNA: TGTGCCACCAGCAGAGACAGGGGGAGGACTGAAGCTTTCTTT. Protein sequence: CATSRDRGRTEAFF.

This clone was detected once. The gene calls are TRBV6-1 and TRBJ2-5; TRBD2 matches at 9 bases. The J segment lost 1 base and the V segment lost 5 bases, leaving 5 bases of the junction unmatched. The CDR3 runs 15 residues. The germline V gene encodes CDR1 MNHNS and CDR2 SASEGT. CDR3 bases: TGTGCCAGCAGTCAAATGACTAGCGGCCAAGAGACCCAGTACTTC. Its protein product is CASSQMTSGQETQYF.

This clone occurred a few times. The chain recombines TRBV6-1 with TRBJ1-4, with D unclear. Germline CDR1 is MNHNS and CDR2 is SASEGT. This CDR3 has 14 amino acids. Trimming left V 7 bases short and J 8 bases short, with 17 bases between. The CDR3 coding sequence is TGTGCCAGCAAGGAATCGGGTCTGGTGGAAAAACTGTTTTTT. Translating gives CASKESGLVEKLFF.

The chain joins TRBV5-1 to TRBJ2-3; the match to TRBD1 covers 9 bases. The CDR3 contains 16 residues. CDR1 and CDR2 (germline): SGHRS, YFSETQ. V gave up 4 bases and J gave up 2 bases; unmatched junction bases: 8. CDR3 sequence reads: CASSPGQGATTDTQYF. The CDR3 nucleotides are TGCGCCAGCAGCCCGGGACAGGGAGCGACCACAGATACGCAGTATTTT.

This chain joins TRBV9 and TRBJ1-1; D uncertain. The V end lost 7 bases, the J end lost 0 bases, and 16 bases lay between the germline ends. The CDR3 length is 15 residues. CDR1 and CDR2 (germline): SGDLS, YYNGEE. Written as DNA, the CDR3 is TGTGCCAGCTCAGCTTTTAAAGGAGTGAACACTGAAGCTTTCTTT. Its translation is CASSAFKGVNTEAFF.

V gene TRBV13 combines with J gene TRBJ1-3, with a tentative D call TRBD1 (5 bases). From germline, CDR1 is PRHDT and CDR2 FYEKMQ (reference sequence). The V gene lost 0 bases and the J gene lost 4 bases, with 10 bases spanning the gap. The CDR3 has 15 amino acids. The chain's CDR3 is CASSLGRARGNTIYF. The CDR3 nucleotides are TGTGCCAGCAGCTTAGGCAGGGCGCGGGGAAACACCATATATTTT.

V usage is TRBV18 and J usage is TRBJ1-5; D is uncertain. The ends were cut back, 3 bases at V and 5 bases at J, with 11 bases in the middle. Per germline, CDR1 KGHSH and CDR2 LQKENI. This CDR3 is built from 14 residues. The CDR3 sequence is CASSPMDGDQPQHF. CDR3 nucleotide sequence: TGTGCCAGCTCACCCATGGACGGGGATCAGCCCCAGCATTTT.

CDR3: CASSPARQGYNYGYTF. The CDR3, as DNA: TGTGCCAGCAGCCCAGCTAGACAGGGATACAACTATGGCTACACCTTC. V usage is TRBV7-2 and J usage is TRBJ1-2; 7 bases are a match to TRBD1. This CDR3 region has 16 residues. Trimming at V came to 5 bases and at J to 2 bases, leaving 11 bases not matched to a gene. Germline V CDR1 and CDR2: SGHTA, FQGNSA. The variable domain in full, with the rest retrieved from reference TRBV7-2 and TRBJ1-2, is GAGVSQSPSNKVTEKGKDVELRCDPISGHTALYWYRQSLGQGLEFLIYFQGNSAPDKSGLPSDRFSAERTGGSVSTLTIQRTQQEDSAVYLCASSPARQGYNYGYTFGSGTRLTVV.

The CDR3 here is CASSSRQGARLAFF. The CDR3 coding sequence is TGTGCCAGCAGCTCCCGACAGGGCGCGAGATTAGCTTTCTTT. The chain has TRBV5-4 and TRBJ1-1; the match to TRBD1 covers 7 bases. The CDR3 spans 14 residues. From germline, CDR1 is SGHNT and CDR2 YYREEE (reference sequence). V lost 3 bases, J lost 10 bases, and 12 bases stayed unmatched.